This TCR beta chain was recorded in a study of cytomegalovirus exposure and HLA in healthy donors. Study-level results: Associated with cytomegalovirus, according to the listing, were around 160 TCR beta chains. Equally common other TCR beta chains were less clonally expanded than HLA-associated ones, a later analysis found. Earlier findings revealed that most TCR beta V segments proved productive either about 87% or about 30% of the time.

The PCR had 60 Vbeta and 13 Jbeta primers. In the authors' workflow: Later analysis identified approximately 88 million unique TCR beta chains, approximately 11 million shared. Here immunoSEQ multiplex PCR was the method, and the copy in TCRdb shows in-frame clones only, minus some. That table supplies the V and J calls and clone size; D and trimming were determined from the DNA. This table has approximately 120,000 clones, 75% to 90% appearing once. The table lists this clone with a count of one. As yet, its antigen is unknown. The CDR3 is made up of 13 amino acids. With 8 bases removed from V and 1 base from J, the gap between germline ends came to 14 bases. From germline, CDR1 is GTSNPN and CDR2 SVGIG (reference sequence).

Sequenced input: PBMCs. This receptor was taken from a young woman in good health and CMV-seropositive. The chain has TRBV30 and TRBJ1-2; D is uncertain. The CDR3 sequence is CAGSLGSNYGYTF. CDR3 sequence (DNA): TGTGCCGGTTCGCTAGGGAGTAACTATGGCTACACCTTC.